This passage covers 15 T cell receptor beta chains from one sample sequenced in a study of PD-L1 blockade in urothelial cancer. The time point: pretreatment peripheral blood. Method: immunoSEQ multiplex PCR; TCRdb's copy keeps in-frame clones and lacks some. The sample lists about 56,000 clones, approximately 85% seen once, with around 14% in the top ten. Sequenced here: PBMCs, sampled around atezolizumab (anti-PD-L1) treatment. The receptor source for this set is a man between 65 and 85 years old with urothelial cancer.

The J gene is TRBJ2-7, the V gene TRBV15; D is unclear. This CDR3 is built from 12 residues. The germline V and J ends were trimmed by 0 bases and 3 bases, with 3 bases remaining between them. Germline-derived CDR1 and CDR2 are LNHNV and YYDKDF (reference sequence). The CDR3 DNA is TGTGCCACCAGCAGAGATCGCTACGAGCAGTACTTC. Amino acids: CATSRDRYEQYF.

The chain uses TRBV6-1 and TRBJ1-1; 7 bases map to TRBD1. The CDR3 consists of 15 residues. Per the germline V gene, CDR1 is MNHNS and CDR2 is SASEGT. V was clipped by 4 bases and J by 4 bases; unmatched bases: 9. CDR3 DNA sequence: TGTGCCAGCAGTGTCCCCAGGGGGAAGGGCACTGAAGCTTTCTTT. It encodes CASSVPRGKGTEAFF.

The genes are TRBV5-6 and TRBJ2-7; TRBD1 might be the D (6 bases). Germline V gene lookup returns CDR1 SGHDT and CDR2 YYEEEE. The CDR3 sequence is 14 residues long. Trimming took 3 bases from V and 6 from J, leaving 16 bases between them. The CDR3 sequence is CASSWTAPQREQYF. The CDR3 coding sequence is TGTGCCAGCAGCTGGACAGCTCCGCAGCGCGAGCAGTACTTC.

V and J are TRBV11-3 and TRBJ2-1; D is possibly TRBD1 (5 bases). V was trimmed by 6 bases and J by 8 bases, leaving 14 bases between them. CDR3 length equals 13 residues. From germline, CDR1 is SGHNT and CDR2 YENEEA. In nucleotides, the CDR3 is TGTGCCAGCAGGTCCACAGGTGGTGATGAGCAGTTCTTC. Amino acid sequence: CASRSTGGDEQFF.

The chain links TRBV5-1 to TRBJ1-4; 11 bases fit TRBD1. The V and J ends lost 4 bases and 7 bases, in that order; junction bases with no gene match: 9. Germline CDR1 reads SGHRS; CDR2 reads YFSETQ. CDR3 length equals 16 residues. CDR3: CASSEQPGTGGEKLFF. The CDR3 DNA sequence: TGCGCCAGCAGCGAACAACCCGGGACAGGGGGTGAAAAACTGTTTTTT.

J is TRBJ1-1 and V is TRBV5-1; no definite D call. CDR1 SGHRS and CDR2 YFSETQ come from the germline V gene. The CDR3 sequence is 13 residues long. The V end was cut by 1 base, the J end by 4 bases, with 8 bases between. In nucleotides, the CDR3 is TGCGCCAGCAGCTTGTGGCAGGCCACTGAAGCTTTCTTT. Translating gives CASSLWQATEAFF.

The chain carries TRBV7-9 and TRBJ2-7; D is possibly TRBD2 (5 bases). This CDR3 comprises 16 residues. Germline loops: CDR1 SEHNR, CDR2 FQNEAQ (reference sequence). V was trimmed by 4 bases and J by 6 bases, leaving 22 bases between them. The CDR3 region is CASSSPGVSLGSEQYF. The CDR3 DNA follows: TGTGCCAGCAGCTCGCCCGGGGTGTCCCTGGGGAGCGAGCAGTACTTC.

V usage is TRBV6-6 and J usage is TRBJ2-4; tentatively, D is TRBD1 (6 bases). CDR1 and CDR2 (germline): MNHNY, SVGAGI (reference sequence). The CDR3 covers 15 residues. V lost 2 bases, J lost 5 bases, and 13 bases lay in between. The CDR3 coding sequence is TGTGCCAGCAGTTACGTACAGGGCTTGCAAAACATTCAGTACTTC. Amino acid sequence: CASSYVQGLQNIQYF.

In its sample, this clone was seen once. The chain employs TRBV5-1 and TRBJ2-1; the match to TRBD2 covers 9 bases. The V gene end was trimmed by 4 bases and the J gene end by 10 bases; junction bases not matched to a gene: 3. Germline loops: CDR1 SGHRS, CDR2 YFSETQ. The CDR3 runs 12 residues. The CDR3 DNA reads TGCGCCAGCAGCCTGCGGGAGGGGGAGCAGTTCTTC. Protein product: CASSLREGEQFF.

V is TRBV11-2 and J is TRBJ2-1; TRBD2 might be the D (6 bases). Trimming removed 1 base at V and 10 bases at J, with 17 bases between. The germline V gene has CDR1 SGHAT and CDR2 FQNNGV. This CDR3 comprises 15 residues. The CDR3 sequence is CASSLGGVPRGEQFF. The CDR3 nucleotides are TGTGCCAGCAGCTTAGGGGGGGTCCCCCGGGGGGAGCAGTTCTTC.

This chain uses TRBV6-6 with TRBJ1-2; D call uncertain. Deletions cut 2 bases from V and 3 bases from J, with 10 bases between. The germline CDR1 and CDR2 sequences are MNHNY and SVGAGI (reference sequence). The CDR3 is 14 residues long. The CDR3 DNA sequence: TGTGCCAGCAGTTACCCGACGGAGCACTATGGCTACACCTTC. Protein product: CASSYPTEHYGYTF.

The V call is TRBV23-1, the J call TRBJ2-7; 9 bases align to TRBD1. TRBV23-1 counts as an open reading frame of uncertain function. Unmatched junction bases numbered 6, after V lost 3 bases and J lost 6 bases. The CDR3 loop spans 14 amino acids. CDR3 loop: CASSHRDRECEQYF. The DNA for the CDR3 is TGCGCCAGCAGTCACCGGGACAGGGAATGCGAGCAGTACTTC.

V gene TRBV2 combines with J gene TRBJ1-2, with D unclear. CDR1 and CDR2 (germline): SNHLY, FYNNEI. The ends were cut back, 1 base at V and 4 bases at J, with 10 bases in the middle. This CDR3 is 14 amino acids long. CDR3 amino acids: CASSEEREGYGYTF. CDR3 nucleotides: TGTGCCAGCAGTGAAGAGAGGGAGGGCTATGGCTACACCTTC.

V gene TRBV6-5 combines with J gene TRBJ2-7, with D uncertain. This CDR3 comprises 12 residues. Trimming took 6 bases from V and 5 from J, leaving 11 bases between them. In germline, CDR1 is MNHEY, CDR2 SVGAGI. The CDR3 bases are TGTGCCAGCAGGGCCGTTGGGCACGAGCAGTACTTC. It is translated as CASRAVGHEQYF.

This clone was counted ten times or more. The chain combines TRBV25-1 with TRBJ2-7; TRBD1 matches at 7 bases. This CDR3 comprises 12 residues. The V gene end was trimmed by 6 bases and the J gene end by 2 bases; junction bases not matched to a gene: 1. The germline V gene has CDR1 MGHDK and CDR2 SYGVNS. CDR3 sequence (DNA): TGTGCCAGCAGGGGGACAGCCTACGAGCAGTACTTC. Its protein is CASRGTAYEQYF.